A single sample is the source of the 6 T cell receptor beta chains below, sequenced in a study of Graves' ophthalmopathy and Graves' hyperthyroidism (dated 2018 in TCRdb). The listed sequencing device is Illumina HiSeq 2000. For repertoire sequencing, TCR beta CDR3 regions were amplified from RNA transcripts. The first round was an RT-PCR using HTBI primers with the Qiagen OneStep RT-PCR kit, and this first round was followed by a second-round multiplex PCR, then size selection and purification. TCRdb reanalyzed the raw reads on its own, using fastp at Q25 for trimming and MiXCR for clone calling, and kept in-frame beta chains. Each entry merges the rows of one CDR3 protein and shows their most common DNA and genes. The sample table holds about 380,000 distinct CDR3 sequences, of which roughly 14% were seen once. The top ten hold 5.5% to 7% of the sample. The specimen was peripheral blood. The receptors come from a woman younger than 30 with stable Graves' hyperthyroidism. Donor details come from another sample of the same person, matched by shared clones.

This clonotype showed up many times. The V call is TRBV12-3 or TRBV12-4, the J call TRBJ2-7; TRBD1 matches 8 bases. There are 14 residues in the CDR3. After removal of 6 bases from V and 0 bases from J, the junction contained 4 bases not matched to a gene. CDR3 loop: CASRRQGNSYEQYF. DNA of the CDR3: TGTGCCAGCAGGAGACAGGGGAACTCCTACGAGCAGTACTTC.

This clonotype has ten or more counts. This rearrangement joins TRBV6-2 or TRBV6-3 to TRBJ1-1; the match to TRBD1 covers 8 bases. This CDR3 spans 15 amino acids. Germline CDR1 and CDR2: MNHEY and SVGEGT. The V and J ends lost 2 bases and 5 bases, in that order; junction bases with no gene match: 7. The CDR3 loop is CASSYEDRGWTEAFF. The CDR3 DNA sequence: TGTGCCAGCAGTTACGAAGACAGGGGATGGACTGAAGCTTTCTTT.

At least ten counts were recorded for this clonotype. This chain joins TRBV12-3 or TRBV12-4 and TRBJ1-2, with 9 bases aligning to TRBD1. The CDR3 covers 14 residues. The trim removed 6 bases at V and 4 bases at J, leaving 6 bases unmatched. In DNA, the CDR3 is TGTGCCAGCAGCCCGGACAGGGGACTCTATGGCTACACCTTC. It translates to CASSPDRGLYGYTF.

This chain joins TRBV10-3 and TRBJ2-6; the match to TRBD2 covers 9 bases. The ends lost 3 bases at V and 3 bases at J; junction bases unmatched: 3. Germline assignment: CDR1 ENHRY and CDR2 SYGVKD. This CDR3 comprises 16 residues. The CDR3 sequence: CAISETTSGGANVLTF. Written as DNA, the CDR3 is TGTGCCATCAGTGAAACGACTAGCGGTGGGGCCAACGTCCTGACTTTC.

This clonotype has at least ten counts. The rearrangement links TRBV20-1 to TRBJ1-1; D perhaps matches TRBD1 (5 bases). The CDR3 has 12 residues. Deletions cut 1 base from V and 5 bases from J, with 8 bases between. Germline V gene data show CDR1 as DFQATT and CDR2 as SNEGSKA (reference sequence). Written as DNA, the CDR3 is TGCAGTGCTAGAGGGGGGAGGACTGAAGCTTTCTTT. Amino acids: CSARGGRTEAFF.

A note on this clonotype: A read error may produce the germline difference seen at one junction end. The chain joins TRBV2 to TRBJ2-2; D uncertain. Germline-derived CDR1 and CDR2 are SNHLY and FYNNEI. The CDR3 has 16 amino acids. The CDR3 region has the DNA TGTGCCAGCAGCGAAGTGGGCCCGGCGAACACCGGGGAGCTGTTTTTT. This translates into CASSEVGPANTGELFF.